This T cell receptor (beta chain) was documented in a study of T-cell memory formation after mild COVID-19. Background on the study: Clusters were largely donor specific. Study-wide results and caveats: Balance between CD4 and CD8 was seen in clones contracting day 15 to 85, and a CD4+ lean was seen in later expanders. Within pre-infection memory, some responding clones were found, suggesting cross-reactive memory joined.

Trimming took 6 bases from V and 5 from J; bases not matched to a gene: 6. The CDR3 consists of 13 residues. Germline CDR1 and CDR2: SGHRS and YFSETQ. MiXCR, applied by TCRdb to the 5' RACE reads, yields one record per CDR3 protein. The table has some 120,000 distinct CDR3 sequences, about 6.5% seen once. This clonotype was seen more than once but under ten times. Its specificity is not known. The TCR sequence derives from an adult woman who had mild COVID-19 (a few samples of this study predate the infection). Cell type and time point are not known. The gene calls are TRBV5-1 and TRBJ2-5, with 8 nucleotides matching TRBD1. The sample comprised PBMCs or a T cell subset sorted from them (not recorded which). As DNA, the CDR3 is TGCGCCAGCAACCAGGGGGCTAAGGAGACCCAGTACTTC. Protein sequence: CASNQGAKETQYF. The whole variable domain, remainder taken from reference TRBV5-1 and TRBJ2-5, is KAGVTQTPRYLIKTRGQQVTLSCSPISGHRSVSWYQQTPGQGLQFLFEYFSETQRNKGNFPGRFSGRQFSNSRSEMNVSTLELGDSALYLCASNQGAKETQYFGPGTRLLVL.